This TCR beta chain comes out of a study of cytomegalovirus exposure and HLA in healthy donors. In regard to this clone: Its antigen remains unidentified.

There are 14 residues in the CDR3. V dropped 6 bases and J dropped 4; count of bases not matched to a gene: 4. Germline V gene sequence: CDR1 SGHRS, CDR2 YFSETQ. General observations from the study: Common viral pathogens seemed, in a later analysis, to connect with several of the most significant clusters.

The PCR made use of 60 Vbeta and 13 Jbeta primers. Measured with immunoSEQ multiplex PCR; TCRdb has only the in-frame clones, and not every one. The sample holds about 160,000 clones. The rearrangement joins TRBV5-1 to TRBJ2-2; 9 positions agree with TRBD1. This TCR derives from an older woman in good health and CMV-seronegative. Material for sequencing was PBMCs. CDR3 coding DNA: TGCGCCAGCAAAGGACAGGGGAGCACCGGGGAGCTGTTTTTT. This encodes CASKGQGSTGELFF.